A selection of T cell receptor beta chains follows, all from one sample in a study of T-cell memory formation after mild COVID-19. In TCRdb, the 5' RACE reads were re-called with MiXCR into one record per CDR3 protein. The sample yields tens of thousands of distinct CDR3 sequences, approximately 6.6% seen once. The sequenced sample was PBMCs or a T cell subset sorted from them (not recorded which). The source of these receptors is a man aged 18 to 35 who had mild COVID-19 (a few samples of this study predate the infection). Cell type and time point are not known. CDR3s leave out the opening cysteine and the closing phenylalanine or tryptophan.

V gene,CDR3 protein
TRBV12-3/TRBV12-4,ASSPGVGSNDSPLH
TRBV7-8,ASRVAGGDEQF
TRBV5-1,ASSFRSGGLETQY
TRBV7-8,ASSSGLVPGDTQY
TRBV7-2,ASTQGSRGYT
TRBV6-1,ASSAGARETQY
TRBV7-8,ASSEQGASAGELF
TRBV9,ASSVAPGGLNSPLH
TRBV4-2,ASSQAQGTYGYT
TRBV7-9,ASSFWAIQETQY
TRBV12-3/TRBV12-4,ASTFYGNTEAF
TRBV7-2,ASSSYRVGANVLT
TRBV7-9,ASSFSDIQY
TRBV18,ASSPWGSVAGVLGLSEQF
TRBV5-1,ASSPGGAWETQY
TRBV6-2/TRBV6-3,ASSFSTPGTDNEQF
TRBV12-3/TRBV12-4,ASSFFYEQY
TRBV20-1,SARWERGMNTEAF